The next 4 T cell receptor beta chains were all read from a single sample in a study of blood T cells in healthy people across ages (dated by TCRdb to between 2015 and 2016). The library was obtained by 5' RACE. Sequencer: Illumina HiSeq 2500. A second PCR of 7 to 11 cycles was run with a J-beta primer mix and a sample-barcoded 5' primer. TCRdb applied fastp at Q25 and MiXCR to the public reads, then kept only in-frame beta chains. Each CDR3 protein gets just one entry, which takes the most common genes and DNA from the rows behind it. The sample yields roughly 1,000,000 distinct CDR3 sequences; about 23% were counted once. The ten largest clones represent 0.75% of the sample. These sequences were also reported in another study, on T cells of mothers and their children.

Sequencing input: blood. The receptor source for this set is a girl between 2 and 10 years old in good health.

This clonotype was detected ten times or more. The chain has TRBV5-6 and TRBJ2-4; D is uncertain. Germline CDR1 is SGHDT and CDR2 is YYEEEE. The length of the CDR3 is 13 residues. V was clipped by 0 bases and J by 7 bases, with 8 bases between them. The chain's CDR3 is CASSLVGSNIQYF. The CDR3 nucleotides read TGTGCCAGCAGCTTGGTCGGCAGCAACATTCAGTACTTC. The full variable domain, its missing parts supplied by reference TRBV5-6 and TRBJ2-4, is DAGVTQSPTHLIKTRGQQVTLRCSPKSGHDTVSWYQQALGQGPQFIFQYYEEEERQRGNFPDRFSGHQFPNYSSELNVNALLLGDSALYLCASSLVGSNIQYFGAGTRLSVL.

This clonotype came up a few times. This chain connects TRBV3-1 to TRBJ2-5, with 8 bases identical to TRBD1. V dropped 8 bases and J dropped 2; count of bases not matched to a gene: 7. The CDR3 totals 14 residues. Germline CDR1 and CDR2: LGHDT and YNNKEL (reference sequence). The CDR3 is CASYGQGEQETQYF. For the CDR3, the DNA is TGTGCCAGCTACGGACAGGGTGAGCAAGAGACCCAGTACTTC.

As to this clonotype: Given a much more abundant clone one base away, this may be a read error. V is TRBV7-9 and J is TRBJ1-2; 10 bases line up with TRBD1. Germline loops: CDR1 SEHNR, CDR2 FQNEAQ (reference sequence). V lost 2 bases and J lost 2; bases outside the gene matches: 5. The CDR3 consists of 16 residues. The CDR3 coding sequence is TGTGCCAGCAGCTTATCAGGGACAGGGGACAACTATGGCTACACCTTC. Translated, it gives CASSLSGTGDNYGYTF. Based on the CDR3 plus reference TRBV7-9 and TRBJ1-2, the full variable domain is DTGVSQNPRHKITKRGQNVTFRCDPISEHNRLYWYRQTLGQGPEFLTYFQNEAQLEKSRLLSDRFSAERPKGSFSTLEIQRTEQGDSAMYLCASSLSGTGDNYGYTFGSGTRLTVV.

This clonotype was seen a handful of times. This chain joins TRBV3-1 and TRBJ1-2; 9 bases are a match to TRBD1. CDR3 length equals 15 residues. The trim removed 4 bases at V and 5 bases at J, leaving 8 bases unmatched. The germline CDR1 and CDR2 sequences are LGHDT and YNNKEL (reference sequence). The CDR3: CASSPTDGTGYGYTF. Written as DNA, the CDR3 is TGTGCCAGCAGCCCTACGGACGGGACAGGGTATGGCTACACCTTC.